This entry lists 2 T cell receptor beta chains sequenced from one sample in a study of control samples from healthy donors and cancer patients. Assay used: immunoSEQ multiplex PCR; TCRdb lists only in-frame clones, some missing. The table records about 18,000 clones, about 82% of them present only once. The sequenced material came from PBMCs. Receptor source: a woman aged 65 to 85 with colorectal cancer.

The chain couples TRBV4-1 to TRBJ2-7, with 9 bases aligning to TRBD2. CDR1 is MGHRA, CDR2 YSYEKL, per germline. The CDR3 length is 15 residues. The V segment lost 4 bases and the J segment 2 bases; nucleotides outside the gene matches: 6. The CDR3: CASSPKRGVAYEQYF. Written as DNA, the CDR3 is TGCGCCAGCAGCCCCAAGCGGGGGGTCGCCTACGAGCAGTACTTC.

The chain employs TRBV7-2 and TRBJ1-4; D possibly corresponds to TRBD1 (6 bases). CDR1 is SGHTA and CDR2 is FQGNSA in the germline V gene. Trimming shortened V by 1 base and J by 5 bases, and 11 bases separated the two germline ends. This CDR3 contains 15 residues. The CDR3 reads CASSLGGGENEKLFF. The CDR3 bases are TGTGCCAGCAGCTTAGGAGGGGGGGAAAATGAAAAACTGTTTTTT.